The present TCR beta chain was sequenced within a study of long-term antiretroviral therapy in people with HIV. Study overall: The immediate-ART recommendation dates to 2015, and the earliest samples predate it by about a decade. Study-level points and caveats: Pre-ART expanded clones dominated the repertoire at every time point.

People in the study who had HIV all got their treatment in the United States. Turning to this clone: Antigen: not known.

CDR3 size: 14 residues. The germline CDR1 and CDR2 sequences are SGDLS and YYNGEE. V was shortened by 3 bases and J by 1 base, with 10 bases between the two germline ends. Survey level was the resolution at which the v3.0 immunoSEQ assay ran. Libraries were prepared by immunoSEQ multiplex PCR; TCRdb keeps only in-frame clonotypes and omits some of them. The sample records around 23,000 clones, roughly 77% being singletons. The TCR comes from a man in his thirties or forties with HIV. This chain joins TRBV9 and TRBJ1-1, with D tentatively TRBD1 (5 bases). The sequences come from unsorted PBMCs, collected 4.4 years after starting antiretroviral therapy. The CDR3 loop is CASSAQVRNTEAFF. CDR3 DNA sequence: TGTGCCAGCAGCGCACAGGTAAGGAACACTGAAGCTTTCTTT.